This T cell receptor (beta chain) was captured by sequencing in a study of blood T cells in healthy people across ages. A second PCR, run for roughly 7 to 11 cycles, used a sample-barcoded 5' primer plus a J-beta primer mix. A template-switch adaptor that had 12 random nucleotides put a tag on each cDNA molecule. MiXCR, run by TCRdb on the 5' RACE reads, gives a single entry per CDR3 protein. This sample carries 850,000 to 1,300,000 distinct CDR3 sequences, 45% of them seen once, and the ten largest clones take approximately 17%. This receptor was identified in a woman aged 55-70 years in good health. Sequences were obtained from blood.

The CDR3: CSASKGGPSTDTQYF. CDR3 DNA sequence: TGCAGTGCTTCGAAAGGAGGGCCGAGCACAGATACGCAGTATTTT. The V call is TRBV20-1, the J call TRBJ2-3; D perhaps matches TRBD2 (6 bases). CDR3 length: 15 residues. V was cut by 5 bases and J by 0 bases, with 15 bases left in between. In germline, CDR1 is DFQATT, CDR2 SNEGSKA (reference sequence).